Listed below are T cell receptor beta chains from one sample, sequenced in a study of regulatory T cells in long-lasting Graves disease. TCRdb passed the multiplex PCR reads through MiXCR, listing each CDR3 protein once. The data show 350,000 to 550,000 distinct CDR3 sequences, 15% seen once. The sample also formed part of further work on T cells in Graves' hyperthyroidism and ophthalmopathy.

The input for sequencing was peripheral blood mononuclear cells (PBMCs), taken at new diagnosis, from a patient treated with antithyroid drugs. Source of these receptors: a woman aged 25 to 39 with Graves disease. Each CDR3 is given with its conserved first and last residue. A D gene is named only where the DNA matches it firmly. Clone size, where shown, is once, few, many, or a class for clones that have expanded.

size	J	V	D	CDR3	DNA
many	TRBJ2-1	TRBV2	TRBD2	CASSDRLAGYNEQFF	TGTGCCAGCAGTGATCGACTAGCGGGTTACAATGAACAGTTCTTC
many	TRBJ2-7	TRBV28	.	CASREGWEQYF	TGTGCCAGCAGAGAAGGATGGGAGCAGTACTTC
once	TRBJ2-7	TRBV18	.	CASSRSPRQGLHEQYF	TGTGCCAGCTCTAGATCCCCTAGGCAGGGACTCCACGAGCAGTACTTC
many	TRBJ2-3	TRBV12-3/TRBV12-4	TRBD2	CASSRRLAGLTDTQYF	TGTGCCAGCAGTCGCCGACTAGCGGGACTCACAGATACGCAGTATTTT
many	TRBJ2-7	TRBV6-1	.	CASQTTVVYEQYF	TGTGCCAGCCAAACGACAGTTGTCTACGAGCAGTACTTC
few	TRBJ2-7	TRBV15	.	CATSRDPQGTEQYF	TGTGCCACCAGCAGAGACCCTCAAGGGACTGAGCAGTACTTC
.	TRBJ2-4	TRBV5-5	.	CASRLQGTDIQYF	TGTGCCAGCCGACTACAGGGCACGGACATTCAGTACTTC
many	TRBJ2-7	TRBV3-1	TRBD1	CASTPDRISYEQYF	TGTGCCAGCACCCCGGACAGGATCTCCTACGAGCAGTACTTC
many	TRBJ1-2	TRBV28	TRBD1	CASLGGTGALHGYTF	TGTGCCAGCCTTGGGGGCACAGGGGCTTTACATGGCTACACCTTC
few	TRBJ2-3	TRBV5-6	.	CASSFYLLSGADTQYF	TGTGCCAGCAGCTTTTATTTGTTGAGTGGCGCAGATACGCAGTATTTT
few	TRBJ2-1	TRBV14	.	CASSQEGKLALQFF	TGTGCCAGCAGCCAAGAAGGGAAACTAGCTCTTCAGTTCTTC
many	TRBJ2-5	TRBV11-1	TRBD1	CASSWTGSGGETQYF	TGTGCCAGCAGCTGGACAGGCTCTGGGGGAGAGACCCAGTACTTC
many	TRBJ2-7	TRBV7-3	TRBD2	CASSLTGTSGSSGQYF	TGTGCCAGCAGCTTAACCGGGACTAGCGGGAGTAGCGGGCAGTACTTC
few	TRBJ2-7	TRBV7-2	TRBD2	CASSLASTSGSYEQYF	TGTGCCAGCAGCTTAGCGTCGACTAGCGGGAGCTACGAGCAGTACTTC
many	TRBJ2-3	TRBV6-5	.	CASSYSRIDTQYF	TGTGCCAGCAGTTACTCACGCATAGATACGCAGTATTTT